This T cell receptor beta chain was retrieved from a study of blood T cell repertoires in COVID-19. Study-level background: T cells, B-cell-depleted T cells, or PBMCs supplied cDNA or gDNA.

Original processing notes: Estimates of nucleated cell counts were drawn from the amplification of reference gene primers. The method was immunoSEQ multiplex PCR; TCRdb's version includes in-frame clones alone and lacks a portion of them. V, J and clone size are taken as reported in that table, and D and trimming were inferred from the DNA itself. Of about 21,000 clones listed, around 80% are singletons. This clone was counted only a few times. Germline CDR1 is MDHEN and CDR2 is SYDVKM. The CDR3 is made up of 12 amino acids. Losses at the gene ends were 10 bases for V and 7 bases for J; bases not matched to a gene: 10.

The chain recombines TRBV28 with TRBJ2-7; 7 bases map to TRBD2. Sequencing used peripheral blood. The receptor comes from a man aged 60 to 75 with active COVID-19. CDR3 bases: TGTGCCACCGGAACGGCCGGGGGGGAGCAGTACTTC. Amino acids: CATGTAGGEQYF.